A single sample gave rise to the 9 T cell receptor beta chains below, sequenced in a study of blood T cell repertoires in COVID-19. Generated by immunoSEQ multiplex PCR, the TCRdb table keeps only in-frame clones and is missing some. This sample has under 150,000 clones; about 80% occur once, and the top ten carry 8% to 10%. The sequenced sample consisted of peripheral blood. Receptors originate from a man in his forties with active or convalescent COVID-19.

V and J are TRBV20-1 and TRBJ2-3; 13 positions agree with TRBD2. J lost 4 bases, V lost 3 bases, and 7 bases had no gene match. CDR1 and CDR2 (germline): DFQATT, SNEGSKA (reference sequence). CDR3 length: 16 residues. The CDR3: CSASFLGTSGADTQYF. CDR3 nucleotide sequence: TGCAGTGCTAGTTTTCTCGGGACTAGCGGGGCAGATACGCAGTATTTT.

The chain joins TRBV5-1 to TRBJ2-5; maybe TRBD1 (5 bases). CDR1 SGHRS and CDR2 YFSETQ come from the germline V gene. The CDR3 consists of 14 residues. Trimming left V 0 bases short and J 2 bases short, with 8 bases between. CDR3 region: CASSLVGQQETQYF. The CDR3 region has the DNA TGCGCCAGCAGCTTGGTGGGGCAGCAAGAGACCCAGTACTTC.

This sequence joins TRBV5-4 and TRBJ2-5; D may be TRBD2 (7 bases). Trimming took 4 bases from V and 2 from J, leaving 15 bases between them. The CDR3 contains 15 residues. Germline V lookup: CDR1 SGHNT, CDR2 YYREEE (reference sequence). CDR3 bases: TGTGCCAGCAGCCCCACCGGGGGGCCACAAGAGACCCAGTACTTC. This translates into CASSPTGGPQETQYF.

V usage is TRBV4-1 and J usage is TRBJ1-2, with TRBD1 matching 10 bases. The CDR3 is 15 amino acids. Trimming at V came to 1 base and at J to 7 bases, leaving 6 bases not matched to a gene. Germline V CDR1 and CDR2: MGHRA, YSYEKL. The CDR3 nucleotides are TGCGCCAGCAGCCAAGGGGACAGGGGATACGGTGGCTACACCTTC. Translation: CASSQGDRGYGGYTF.

With regard to this clone: In the same sample, other DNA sequences code for this CDR3. The rearrangement links TRBV5-1 to TRBJ1-2, with a weak D call TRBD1 (5 bases). The CDR3 runs to 12 residues. V shed 4 bases and J shed 5 bases, with 9 bases lying between them. Looked up from germline, CDR1 is SGHRS and CDR2 is YFSETQ. Written as DNA, the CDR3 is TGCGCCAGCAGCCTCGACAGATATGGCTACACCTTC. As protein: CASSLDRYGYTF.

The CDR3 DNA reads as TGTGCCAGCAAACCGTACGCGGGCACTGAAGCTTTCTTT. As protein: CASKPYAGTEAFF. V usage is TRBV3-1 (or the pseudogene TRBV3-2) and J usage is TRBJ1-1; no reliable D call. From germline, CDR1 is LGHDT and CDR2 YNNKEL (reference sequence). V was trimmed by 7 bases and J by 4 bases, leaving 13 bases between them. This CDR3 has 13 amino acids.

V gene TRBV5-3 combines with J gene TRBJ1-1, with D unclear. TRBV5-3 carries the ORF label, with uncertain function. Deletions cut 2 bases from V and 0 bases from J, with 14 bases between. The CDR3 has 16 amino acids. CDR3 residues: CARSFHQAPVNTEAFF. As DNA, the CDR3 is TGTGCCAGAAGCTTTCACCAGGCTCCGGTGAACACTGAAGCTTTCTTT.

The rearrangement links TRBV7-2 to TRBJ2-7, with 8 bases identical to TRBD1. Trimming removed 6 bases from V and 0 bases from J; junction bases left unmatched: 1. The CDR3 covers 13 residues. The germline CDR1 and CDR2 sequences are SGHTA and FQGNSA. CDR3 in DNA: TGTGCCAGCAGAACAGGGGGCTCCTACGAGCAGTACTTC. Protein sequence: CASRTGGSYEQYF.

V is TRBV18 and J is TRBJ2-1, with 12 positions matching TRBD2. The CDR3 consists of 19 residues. The V segment lost 0 bases and the J segment 6 bases; nucleotides outside the gene matches: 12. From germline, CDR1 is KGHSH and CDR2 LQKENI. CDR3 sequence (DNA): TGTGCCAGCTCACCACCGCTTACATCTAGCGGGGGGGCTTCCAATGAGCAGTTCTTC. It yields the protein CASSPPLTSSGGASNEQFF.